The present T cell receptor (beta chain) was sequenced within a study of CD8 T cells in Susac syndrome. In contrast to the negatively isolated CD8+ and CD4+ T cells, TEMRA cells were FACS-enriched. An input of roughly 0.45 to 1 ug of RNA was subjected to reverse transcription using random hexamers. TCRdb itself ran the immunoSEQ multiplex PCR reads through MiXCR, one entry per CDR3 protein. The sample holds approximately 150,000 distinct CDR3 sequences, approximately 93% seen once. The sequence came from a human donor in good health. The sample comprised CD4+ T cells from PBMCs.

DNA of the CDR3: TGTGCCAGTAAACAGGGTCCGTACGAGCAGTACTTC. Amino acid sequence: CASKQGPYEQYF. The chain recombines TRBV2 with TRBJ2-7, with D possibly TRBD1 on 6 matching bases. The germline V gene has CDR1 SNHLY and CDR2 FYNNEI. V was clipped by 9 bases and J by 4 bases, with 13 bases between them. The CDR3 runs 12 residues. Full variable domain (missing parts from reference TRBV2 and TRBJ2-7): EPEVTQTPSHQVTQMGQEVILRCVPISNHLYFYWYRQILGQKVEFLVSFYNNEISEKSEIFDDQFSVERPDGSNFTLKIRSTKLEDSAMYFCASKQGPYEQYFGPGTRLTVT.